These T cell receptor beta chains were read from a single sample in a study of cytomegalovirus exposure and HLA in healthy donors. Sequencing used immunoSEQ multiplex PCR; TCRdb keeps in-frame clones, though not all of them. The table shows 100,000 to 150,000 clones, with 83% occurring only once. The sequenced sample consisted of PBMCs. The receptors derive from a woman in her thirties or forties in good health and CMV-seropositive. The CDR3 runs from the conserved cysteine through the conserved F or W. A D gene is named only where the DNA matches it firmly. Clone size is stated in some rows and not others, as once, few, many or a class when expanded.

j_call d_call clone_size v_call cdr3_nt cdr3_aa
TRBJ1-1 TRBD1 . TRBV19 TGTGCCAGTAGGGTTGGACAGGTCAATCGGGTGAACACTGAAGCTTTCTTT CASRVGQVNRVNTEAFF
TRBJ1-1 TRBD1 . TRBV7-9 TGTGCCAGCAGCAGCGTTAGGGGGCTTAGGACTGAAGCTTTCTTT CASSSVRGLRTEAFF
TRBJ2-3 TRBD2 . TRBV28 TGTGCCAGCAGTCTCCCATCTAGCGGGGTCAGCACAGATACGCAGTATTTT CASSLPSSGVSTDTQYF
TRBJ2-7 TRBD1 . TRBV28 TGTGCCAGCAGTCGACAGGGGTTTAGCTACGAGCAGTACTTC CASSRQGFSYEQYF
TRBJ1-4 . . TRBV6-5 TGTGCCAGCAGTCCAGAGGGAACAGGGTCTGAAAAACTGTTTTTT CASSPEGTGSEKLFF
TRBJ1-6 TRBD1 . TRBV12-5 TGTGCTAGTGGTAGACAGGGGGCGAATTCACCCCTCCACTTT CASGRQGANSPLHF
TRBJ1-4 TRBD1 . TRBV7-9 TGTGCCAGCAGCTTATGGGTTGAGGGACAGGGGCGTGAAAAACTGTTTTTT CASSLWVEGQGREKLFF
TRBJ2-5 TRBD2 . TRBV11-2 TGTGCCAGCAGCTTAGCTGAGACTAGCAGGCAAGAGACCCAGTACTTC CASSLAETSRQETQYF
TRBJ1-2 . few TRBV4-3 TGCGCCAGCAGCCAAGTAAGGACAGACTATGGCTACACCTTC CASSQVRTDYGYTF
TRBJ2-1 TRBD1 . TRBV7-7 TGTGCTAGCAGCCCCGAACAGGGGGCCTCCTACAATGAGCAGTTCTTC CASSPEQGASYNEQFF
TRBJ2-1 . . TRBV11-3 TGTGCCAGCAGCTTAGTGTCGGGACTCTCCTACAATGAGCAGTTCTTC CASSLVSGLSYNEQFF
TRBJ2-1 . . TRBV7-9 TGTGCCGCCGAAGAAGAGAGCTCCTACAATGAGCAGTTCTTC CAAEEESSYNEQFF
TRBJ1-2 TRBD1 few TRBV5-1 TGCGCCAGCAGCGCGGACAGGGGATGGGCTTCTGGCTACACCTTC CASSADRGWASGYTF
TRBJ2-3 TRBD2 once TRBV7-6 TGTGCCAGCAGCCCCTCTAGCGGGAGAACAGATACGCAGTATTTT CASSPSSGRTDTQYF
TRBJ1-2 TRBD1 . TRBV19 TGTGCCAGTAGCGACCAGGGGACAGTGAACTATGGCTACACCTTC CASSDQGTVNYGYTF
TRBJ2-1 . once TRBV4-1 TGCGCCAGCAGCCAAGACAGAAACTACAATGAGCAGTTCTTC CASSQDRNYNEQFF
TRBJ2-3 . . TRBV27 TGTGCCAGCAGTCCTACAGCCCAAGATACGCAGTATTTT CASSPTAQDTQYF
TRBJ2-5 . . TRBV4-1 TGCGCCAGCAGCCACGTCGGAGAAAGGTACGGAGAGACCCAGTACTTC CASSHVGERYGETQYF
TRBJ1-3 . . TRBV14 TGTGCCAGCAGCCGTTACTATAGCTCTGGAAACACCATATATTTT CASSRYYSSGNTIYF
TRBJ2-5 . . TRBV5-6 TGTGCCAGCAGCTGGGGACAATACCAAGAGACCCAGTACTTC CASSWGQYQETQYF
TRBJ1-5 TRBD1 . TRBV2 TGTGCCAGCAGTGCGGGGACAGCAAGTAATCAGCCCCAGCATTTT CASSAGTASNQPQHF
TRBJ1-5 . few TRBV28 TGTGCCAGCAGTTTCCTGGGGCCGTTCCAGGGCAATCGCAATCAGCCCCAGCATTTT CASSFLGPFQGNRNQPQHF
TRBJ1-1 . once TRBV28 TGTGCCAGCAGTTTAATCAGGAACACTGAAGCTTTCTTT CASSLIRNTEAFF
TRBJ2-7 . . TRBV28 TGTGCCAGCAGTTTTCAGGCAGGAACCTACGAGCAGTACTTC CASSFQAGTYEQYF
TRBJ2-7 . . TRBV2 TGTGCCAGCCTCGCAGGGGCCGTCTACGAGCAGTACTTC CASLAGAVYEQYF
TRBJ2-1 TRBD2 . TRBV30 TGTGCCTGGAGTGTAACTAGCGGGCCATTCGATGAGCAGTTCTTC CAWSVTSGPFDEQFF
TRBJ2-5 . . TRBV28 TGTGCCAGCAGCATCCAGGGGGGAGAGACCCAGTACTTC CASSIQGGETQYF
TRBJ2-3 TRBD2 . TRBV18 TGTGCCAGCTCAGTTCTTAGCGGGATAAGCACAGATACGCAGTATTTT CASSVLSGISTDTQYF
TRBJ2-7 TRBD1 . TRBV7-3 TGTGCCAGCAGCTTAACGGGGACAGGGAACTACGAGCAGTACTTC CASSLTGTGNYEQYF